One and the same sample provided the 29 T cell receptor beta chains below, sequenced in a study of radiation and T cells in renal cell carcinoma. As to time point: blood 4 weeks post-SBRT, at nephrectomy. Treatment: 15 Gy SBRT to primary tumor, nephrectomy 4 weeks later. Using immunoSEQ multiplex PCR, the repertoire was profiled, and TCRdb retains in-frame clones only, with some absent. The table has some 64,000 clones, 65% to 80% seen once; the top ten hold approximately 6.6%. The material was blood, obtained from a patient whose treatment included radiotherapy and nephrectomy. Source of these receptors: a man aged 55 to 70 with renal cell carcinoma.

The chain uses TRBV5-5 and TRBJ1-2; a weak D match, TRBD1 (5 bases). The CDR3 is made up of 14 amino acids. The ends were cut back, 3 bases at V and 5 bases at J, with 14 bases in the middle. Germline CDR1 reads SGHKS; CDR2 reads YYEKEE (reference sequence). CDR3 loop: CASSWAQQAYGYTF. The DNA for the CDR3 is TGTGCCAGCAGCTGGGCCCAACAGGCGTATGGCTACACCTTC.

V and J are TRBV7-9 and TRBJ1-1; the D gene is possibly TRBD1 (6 bases). The CDR3 loop spans 16 amino acids. The V and J ends lost 6 bases and 3 bases respectively, with 20 bases between them. Germline-derived CDR1 and CDR2 are SEHNR and FQNEAQ (reference sequence). CDR3 coding DNA: TGTGCCAGCAGTCGACCCGGCGGACAGACGGACACTGAAGCTTTCTTT. This sequence encodes CASSRPGGQTDTEAFF.

At least ten counts were recorded for this clone. V gene TRBV7-9 combines with J gene TRBJ2-2; 14 bases map to TRBD2. The ends lost 6 bases at V and 1 base at J; junction bases unmatched: 4. CDR1 is SEHNR, CDR2 FQNEAQ, per germline (reference sequence). This CDR3 has 17 residues. In DNA, the CDR3 is TGTGCCAGCAGGGGCGGACTAGCGGGAGGGAACACCGGGGAGCTGTTTTTT. This gives the protein CASRGGLAGGNTGELFF. Full variable domain (remainder filled in from reference TRBV7-9 and TRBJ2-2): DTGVSQNPRHKITKRGQNVTFRCDPISEHNRLYWYRQTLGQGPEFLTYFQNEAQLEKSRLLSDRFSAERPKGSFSTLEIQRTEQGDSAMYLCASRGGLAGGNTGELFFGEGSRLTVL.

The chain uses TRBV6-5 and TRBJ1-1, with D possibly matching TRBD1 (6 bases). This CDR3 comprises 15 residues. The germline V gene encodes CDR1 MNHEY and CDR2 SVGAGI. Trimming took off 3 bases at V and 3 bases at J, with 14 bases between the two ends. The CDR3 loop reads CASSYKGGGDTEAFF. In nucleotides, the CDR3 is TGTGCCAGCAGTTATAAAGGGGGAGGGGACACTGAAGCTTTCTTT.

The rearrangement joins TRBV5-5 to TRBJ1-5, with D tentatively TRBD1 (6 bases). This CDR3 is 16 amino acids long. The V end lost 0 bases, the J end lost 11 bases, and 21 bases lay between the germline ends. Germline V CDR1 and CDR2: SGHKS, YYEKEE (reference sequence). CDR3 sequence (DNA): TGTGCCAGCAGCTTGGGAGGGGGGACCCAAGGAGTGGCCCAGCATTTT. Amino acids: CASSLGGGTQGVAQHF.

This chain joins TRBV6-5 and TRBJ1-1, with TRBD1 identical over 8 bases. Germline V lookup: CDR1 MNHEY, CDR2 SVGAGI. The CDR3 is made up of 14 amino acids. V was clipped by 6 bases and J by 1 base; unmatched bases: 4. DNA for the CDR3: TGTGCCAGCAGGACAGGGGCCCGGAACACTGAAGCTTTCTTT. Translated: CASRTGARNTEAFF.

The chain joins TRBV5-6 to TRBJ2-3; 9 nucleotides agree with TRBD2. The ends lost 0 bases at V and 2 bases at J; junction bases unmatched: 4. Per germline, CDR1 SGHDT and CDR2 YYEEEE. The CDR3 sequence is 16 residues long. The chain's CDR3 is CASSLALAGITDTQYF. As DNA, the CDR3 is TGTGCCAGCAGCTTGGCCCTAGCGGGGATCACAGATACGCAGTATTTT.

The chain combines TRBV7-9 with TRBJ2-5; D remains unclear. The germline V and J ends were trimmed by 6 bases and 5 bases, with 10 bases remaining between them. This CDR3 region has 12 residues. The germline V gene encodes CDR1 SEHNR and CDR2 FQNEAQ (reference sequence). CDR3 residues: CASSVPSETQYF. The CDR3 coding sequence is TGTGCCAGCAGTGTACCCTCGGAGACCCAGTACTTC.

The chain combines TRBV10-1 with TRBJ2-2; TRBD1 matches at 7 bases. CDR3 length equals 15 residues. CDR1 is WNHNN and CDR2 is SYGVQD in the germline V gene (reference sequence). Unmatched junction bases numbered 8, after V lost 5 bases and J lost 5 bases. The CDR3 reads CASSSLGQKTGELFF. In DNA, the CDR3 is TGCGCCAGCAGTTCTTTGGGACAGAAGACCGGGGAGCTGTTTTTT.

This clone showed up just once. The rearrangement uses TRBV9 and TRBJ2-3; the match to TRBD2 covers 8 bases. This CDR3 contains 16 residues. The germline V gene encodes CDR1 SGDLS and CDR2 YYNGEE. V was clipped by 4 bases and J by 3 bases; unmatched bases: 10. CDR3 DNA: TGTGCCAGCAGCCCCTCCCCCCAGCGGGGGACAGATACGCAGTATTTT. It codes for CASSPSPQRGTDTQYF.

V is TRBV6-5 and J is TRBJ2-7, with no clear D. This CDR3 is built from 11 residues. With 8 bases removed from V and 3 bases from J, the gap between germline ends came to 8 bases. The germline V gene has CDR1 MNHEY and CDR2 SVGAGI. The CDR3 DNA sequence: TGTGCCAGCCGGGCGTTCTACGAGCAGTACTTC. It specifies CASRAFYEQYF.

The J gene is TRBJ1-4, the V gene TRBV29-1; D is uncertain. Germline CDR1 SQVTM, CDR2 ANQGSEA. The CDR3 extends over 15 amino acids. V lost 6 bases and J lost 8, with 22 bases in between. The CDR3 is CSVQPLGPVTEKLFF. The CDR3 DNA is TGCAGCGTCCAACCTTTAGGACCCGTTACAGAAAAACTGTTTTTT.

The gene calls are TRBV6-5 and TRBJ2-2; tentatively, D is TRBD1 (6 bases). V lost 5 bases and J 5 bases, leaving 12 bases between the germline ends. Germline CDR1 MNHEY, CDR2 SVGAGI. This CDR3 is built from 14 residues. The CDR3 DNA follows: TGTGCCAGCAGTCAAAGTACAGGGACCGGGGAGCTGTTTTTT. Protein sequence: CASSQSTGTGELFF.

The CDR3 region has the DNA TGTGCCAGCAGCCAAACCTACAATGAGCAGTTCTTC. Translation gives CASSQTYNEQFF. The chain joins TRBV5-4 to TRBJ2-1, with no clear D. The V end lost 4 bases, the J end lost 2 bases, and 4 bases lay between the germline ends. CDR3 length: 12 amino acids. CDR1 is SGHNT and CDR2 is YYREEE in the germline V gene (reference sequence).

CDR3 in amino acids: CSAQTIAGGNEQFF. The CDR3 nucleotides are TGCAGCGCACAAACAATAGCGGGAGGGAATGAGCAGTTCTTC. The chain carries TRBV29-1 and TRBJ2-1; 11 nucleotides align to TRBD2. After removal of 7 bases from V and 7 bases from J, the junction contained 9 bases not matched to a gene. This CDR3 region has 14 residues. The germline V gene encodes CDR1 SQVTM and CDR2 ANQGSEA.

This clone has only a few counts. The chain links TRBV5-1 to TRBJ1-2; D ambiguous. V was clipped by 0 bases and J by 6 bases, with 9 bases between them. CDR3 length equals 13 residues. Germline loops: CDR1 SGHRS, CDR2 YFSETQ. CDR3 nucleotide sequence: TGCGCCAGCAGCTTGGTTGGGCGGGATGGCTACACCTTC. Amino acids: CASSLVGRDGYTF. Supplemented by reference TRBV5-1 and TRBJ1-2, the full variable domain reads KAGVTQTPRYLIKTRGQQVTLSCSPISGHRSVSWYQQTPGQGLQFLFEYFSETQRNKGNFPGRFSGRQFSNSRSEMNVSTLELGDSALYLCASSLVGRDGYTFGSGTRLTVV.

The rearrangement joins TRBV10-1 to TRBJ2-7; D may be TRBD2 (6 bases). Deletions cut 0 bases from V and 6 bases from J, with 18 bases between. Germline V gene lookup returns CDR1 WNHNN and CDR2 SYGVQD (reference sequence). This CDR3 comprises 16 residues. CDR3 nucleotide sequence: TGCGCCAGCAGTGAGTCGCGGGGCGGTTCTCTGGGCGAGCAGTACTTC. Translated, it gives CASSESRGGSLGEQYF.

J is TRBJ1-5 and V is TRBV6-1; D might be TRBD1 (6 bases). The CDR3 has 13 residues. Germline loops: CDR1 MNHNS, CDR2 SASEGT. With 8 bases removed from V and 5 bases from J, the gap between germline ends came to 13 bases. CDR3 bases: TGTGCCAGCGGGGGGGACACCTATCAGCCCCAGCATTTT. Its protein is CASGGDTYQPQHF.

The chain combines TRBV15 with TRBJ2-2; D ambiguous. CDR3 length equals 14 residues. The ends were cut back, 0 bases at V and 8 bases at J, with 10 bases in the middle. Germline V gene sequence: CDR1 LNHNV, CDR2 YYDKDF (reference sequence). The CDR3 loop reads CATSRDRVMGELFF. Written as DNA, the CDR3 is TGTGCCACCAGCAGAGATAGGGTCATGGGGGAGCTGTTTTTT.

There are a few counts of this clone. This chain connects TRBV4-1 to TRBJ1-1; TRBD1 agrees at 7 bases. Germline V lookup: CDR1 MGHRA, CDR2 YSYEKL. CDR3 length: 16 residues. V was clipped by 3 bases and J by 0 bases; unmatched bases: 7. The CDR3 reads CASSQDTGQMNTEAFF. The CDR3 bases are TGCGCCAGCAGCCAGGATACGGGACAGATGAACACTGAAGCTTTCTTT.

The J gene is TRBJ2-7, the V gene TRBV13; D is unresolved. CDR3 length: 12 amino acids. Germline V gives CDR1 PRHDT, CDR2 FYEKMQ (reference sequence). Trimming shortened V by 4 bases and J by 4 bases, and 8 bases separated the two germline ends. The chain's CDR3 is CASSYGSYEQYV. CDR3 in DNA: TGTGCCAGCAGCTATGGATCATACGAGCAGTACGTC.

The chain employs TRBV18 and TRBJ2-2; D might be TRBD1 (5 bases). Trimming stripped 6 bases from V and 0 bases from J, with 14 bases between. The CDR3 runs 16 residues. Per the germline V gene, CDR1 is KGHSH and CDR2 is LQKENI. The CDR3 loop reads CASSPRPGTNTGELFF. For the CDR3, the DNA is TGTGCCAGCTCCCCCAGGCCAGGGACGAACACCGGGGAGCTGTTTTTT. Together with reference TRBV18 and TRBJ2-2, the CDR3 gives the full variable domain: NAGVMQNPRHLVRRRGQEARLRCSPMKGHSHVYWYRQLPEEGLKFMVYLQKENIIDESGMPKERFSAEFPKEGPSILRIQQVVRGDSAAYFCASSPRPGTNTGELFFGEGSRLTVL.

The chain joins TRBV10-3 to TRBJ1-5, with no clear D. Germline-derived CDR1 and CDR2 are ENHRY and SYGVKD. This CDR3 spans 16 amino acids. V was cut by 2 bases and J by 6 bases, with 17 bases left in between. The CDR3 is CAISEGSSGLGQPQHF. The CDR3 coding sequence is TGTGCCATCAGTGAGGGGTCAAGCGGGCTGGGTCAGCCCCAGCATTTT.

The V gene is TRBV10-3, the J gene TRBJ1-1; D is ambiguous. This CDR3 has 12 amino acids. Germline loops: CDR1 ENHRY, CDR2 SYGVKD. V was shortened by 9 bases and J by 5 bases, with 13 bases between the two germline ends. The CDR3 here is CAIHSGGTEAFF. CDR3 bases: TGTGCCATTCACAGTGGAGGAACTGAAGCTTTCTTT.

J is TRBJ2-5 and V is TRBV6-1; D is unclear. Germline-derived CDR1 and CDR2 are MNHNS and SASEGT. The CDR3 covers 14 residues. Trimming shortened V by 5 bases and J by 7 bases, and 17 bases separated the two germline ends. This chain's CDR3 is CASSQFQDVGTQYF. DNA for the CDR3: TGTGCCAGCAGTCAATTCCAAGACGTGGGGACCCAGTACTTC.

V is TRBV30 and J is TRBJ2-7, with D possibly being TRBD2 (6 bases). Trimming removed 0 bases at V and 3 bases at J, with 15 bases between. The CDR3 covers 15 residues. CDR1 and CDR2 from the germline V gene are GTSNPN and SVGIG (reference sequence). The DNA of the CDR3 is TGTGCCTGGAGTGTAAAAGGGCCGGGACTCTACGAGCAGTACTTC. Amino acid sequence: CAWSVKGPGLYEQYF.

This clone was picked up a small number of times. The rearrangement joins TRBV7-9 to TRBJ1-2, with a possible D match to TRBD1 (5 bases). This CDR3 comprises 15 residues. Germline V gene sequence: CDR1 SEHNR, CDR2 FQNEAQ (reference sequence). V was shortened by 1 base and J by 3 bases, with 12 bases between the two germline ends. The CDR3 protein is CASSLGPGSDYGYTF. DNA for the CDR3: TGTGCCAGCAGCTTAGGCCCAGGGTCTGACTATGGCTACACCTTC. The entire variable domain, with the rest obtained from reference TRBV7-9 and TRBJ1-2, is as follows: DTGVSQNPRHKITKRGQNVTFRCDPISEHNRLYWYRQTLGQGPEFLTYFQNEAQLEKSRLLSDRFSAERPKGSFSTLEIQRTEQGDSAMYLCASSLGPGSDYGYTFGSGTRLTVV.

V and J are TRBV6-1 and TRBJ2-1; TRBD2 might be the D (5 bases). Germline CDR1 and CDR2: MNHNS and SASEGT. V was trimmed by 4 bases and J by 9 bases, leaving 13 bases between them. CDR3 length equals 13 residues. CDR3: CASSGASSGEQFF. The CDR3 nucleotides are TGTGCCAGCAGTGGGGCTAGCTCTGGTGAGCAGTTCTTC.

This clone was seen once. The chain uses TRBV19 and TRBJ1-5; 7 bases line up with TRBD1. The CDR3 spans 15 residues. CDR1 is LNHDA and CDR2 is SQIVND in the germline V gene (reference sequence). The J segment lost 0 bases and the V segment lost 6 bases, leaving 5 bases of the junction unmatched. The CDR3 nucleotides read TGTGCCAGTAGCGGACAGGCCTATAGCAATCAGCCCCAGCATTTT. Translating it yields CASSGQAYSNQPQHF.